These T cell receptor beta chains were read from a single sample in a study of preoperative IRX-2 immunotherapy in early breast cancer. Generated by immunoSEQ multiplex PCR, the TCRdb table keeps only in-frame clones and is missing some. Counted here are approximately 30,000 clones, roughly 91% occurring once; the ten biggest clones make up 1.6%. The specimen was tumor tissue, collected after IRX-2 immunotherapy. The receptors shown here come from a human donor with breast cancer. Each CDR3 is given with its conserved first and last residue. A D gene is named only where the DNA matches it firmly. The size entry is marked missing in some rows and otherwise reads once, few, many or a size class.

clone_size	j_call	v_call	d_call	cdr3_nt	cdr3_aa
NA	TRBJ1-1	TRBV28	NA	TGTGCCAGCAGTTTAGGTGGTAACACTGAAGCTTTCTTT	CASSLGGNTEAFF
NA	TRBJ1-2	TRBV28	NA	TGTGCCTCAGCAGTGGGGGCCAGGAGTGGCTACACCTTC	CASAVGARSGYTF
NA	TRBJ1-2	TRBV11-3	NA	TGTGCCAGCAGCCTAGTACTGGGAAGGAGTGGCTACACCTTC	CASSLVLGRSGYTF
NA	TRBJ1-5	TRBV28	NA	TGTGCCAGCAGAGTCAGCAATCAGCCCCAGCATTTT	CASRVSNQPQHF
medium-sized	TRBJ1-1	TRBV6-8	NA	TGTGCCAGCAGTTACAACAGGTTCCCCATGAACACTGAAGCTTTCTTT	CASSYNRFPMNTEAFF
NA	TRBJ2-2	TRBV5-1	NA	TGCGCCAGCAGCTTGGGAGCAGGGCGCCTTGACACCGGGGAGCTGTTTTTT	CASSLGAGRLDTGELFF
NA	TRBJ2-3	TRBV11-3	NA	TGTGCCAGCAGCTTACAGACTAGCACAGATACGCAGTATTTT	CASSLQTSTDTQYF
NA	TRBJ1-2	TRBV6-8	NA	TGTGCCAGCAGTCTTTCCGGCCCCTATGGCTACACCTTC	CASSLSGPYGYTF
NA	TRBJ1-2	TRBV5-1	NA	TGCGCCAGCAGCTTGGACGTTCTAGCTAACTATGGCTACACCTTC	CASSLDVLANYGYTF
NA	TRBJ2-7	TRBV5-1	TRBD2	TGCGCCAGCAGCTGGGGACTAGCGGGAACTACGCGAGGCGAGCAGTACTTC	CASSWGLAGTTRGEQYF
NA	TRBJ1-1	TRBV11-3	NA	TGTGCCAGCAGCTTAAGTGGGGGAGGGGGCACTGAAGCTTTCTTT	CASSLSGGGGTEAFF
once	TRBJ1-4	TRBV7-4	TRBD1	TGTGCCAGCAGCTTGGTAGGGACAGTGGGCCCAACTAATGAAAAACTGTTTTTT	CASSLVGTVGPTNEKLFF
NA	TRBJ1-5	TRBV7-1	NA	TGTGCCAGCAGCTTAGATACCGTTCCGGGCCAGCCCCAGCATTTT	CASSLDTVPGQPQHF
NA	TRBJ1-2	TRBV18	TRBD1	TGTGCCAGCTCCTCACAGGGGGCACGTAACTATGGCTACACCTTC	CASSSQGARNYGYTF
NA	TRBJ1-4	TRBV11-3	NA	TGTGCCAGCAGCTTGGAAAGCAAACTTAATGAAAAACTGTTTTTT	CASSLESKLNEKLFF
NA	TRBJ2-1	TRBV6-8	TRBD1	TGTGCCATCAGTGGACAGGGGGCGGATGAGCAGTTCTTC	CAISGQGADEQFF